These 17 T cell receptor beta chains share one sample of origin, sequenced in a study of blood T cell repertoires in COVID-19. Some clones are missing from TCRdb's copy, which holds only in-frame ones; the method was immunoSEQ multiplex PCR. The sample contains under 200,000 clones, roughly 90% of which appear only once. The sample comprised peripheral blood. Every receptor here comes from a man aged 45-65 years with acute or convalescent COVID-19.

The chain employs TRBV28 and TRBJ1-2; the D gene is possibly TRBD1 (6 bases). The CDR3 has 14 residues. Trimming pared 6 bases from V and 4 bases from J, leaving 15 bases between. CDR1 and CDR2 (germline): MDHEN, SYDVKM. CDR3 protein: CASRTPQGSYGYTF. CDR3 sequence (DNA): TGTGCCAGCAGAACGCCACAGGGTAGCTATGGCTACACCTTC.

This chain links TRBV29-1 with TRBJ2-7, with TRBD1 as a possible D gene (6 bases). In germline, CDR1 is SQVTM, CDR2 ANQGSEA. The CDR3 covers 13 residues. The V end was cut by 3 bases, the J end by 0 bases, with 9 bases between. CDR3 amino acids: CSVDGDTSYEQYF. CDR3 nucleotides: TGCAGCGTTGATGGGGACACCTCCTACGAGCAGTACTTC.

The chain has TRBV4-2 and TRBJ1-1; 11 nucleotides agree with TRBD1. CDR3 size: 13 residues. The germline V gene encodes CDR1 LGHNA and CDR2 YNFKEQ. J lost 5 bases, V lost 5 bases, and 1 base had no gene match. The CDR3 region is CASSGDRGTEAFF. CDR3 DNA: TGTGCCAGCAGCGGGGACAGGGGGACTGAAGCTTTCTTT.

This rearrangement joins TRBV4-3 to TRBJ1-6; TRBD1 matches 7 bases. Germline CDR1 LGHNA, CDR2 YSLEER. The CDR3 is 15 residues long. V lost 4 bases to trimming and J lost 7 bases; unmatched junction nucleotides: 7. In DNA, the CDR3 is TGCGCCAGCAGCCGCGTGGCAGGGGGAAATTCACCCCTCCACTTT. It encodes CASSRVAGGNSPLHF.

The chain combines TRBV2 with TRBJ1-4; D not resolved. Per germline, CDR1 SNHLY and CDR2 FYNNEI. This CDR3 is 14 amino acids long. The V end lost 4 bases, the J end lost 5 bases, and 11 bases lay between the germline ends. Here the CDR3 reads CASSGRQVNEKLFF. CDR3 nucleotide sequence: TGTGCCAGCAGTGGAAGGCAGGTGAATGAAAAACTGTTTTTT.

The gene calls are TRBV27 and TRBJ1-4, with D unclear. The germline V gene has CDR1 MNHEY and CDR2 SMNVEV (reference sequence). The CDR3 loop spans 13 amino acids. Deletions cut 5 bases from V and 3 bases from J, with 7 bases between. In DNA, the CDR3 is TGTGCCAGCAGTAGTGAGCCTAATGAAAAACTGTTTTTT. Amino acid sequence: CASSSEPNEKLFF. Looking up the rest from reference TRBV27 and TRBJ1-4 gives the full variable domain: EAQVTQNPRYLITVTGKKLTVTCSQNMNHEYMSWYRQDPGLGLRQIYYSMNVEVTDKGDVPEGYKVSRKEKRNFPLILESPSPNQTSLYFCASSSEPNEKLFFGSGTQLSVL.

V is TRBV30 and J is TRBJ2-5; 7 bases are shared with TRBD2. Germline-derived CDR1 and CDR2 are GTSNPN and SVGIG (reference sequence). The CDR3 totals 11 residues. V shed 4 bases, J shed 9 bases, and the junction held 5 bases outside the gene matches. CDR3 in amino acids: CAWNGGGAQYF. In nucleotides, the CDR3 is TGTGCCTGGAACGGTGGGGGGGCCCAGTACTTC.

This chain's CDR3 is CASSETGPRVQHF. In nucleotides, the CDR3 is TGCGCCAGCAGTGAGACAGGGCCCAGGGTTCAGCATTTT. V usage is TRBV10-2 and J usage is TRBJ1-5; D might be TRBD1 (6 bases). Germline V gives CDR1 WSHSY, CDR2 SAAADI. Trimming left V 2 bases short and J 13 bases short, with 15 bases between. The CDR3 runs 13 residues.

This rearrangement joins TRBV5-6 to TRBJ2-1; TRBD1 aligns across 9 bases. Unmatched junction bases numbered 13, after V lost 4 bases and J lost 5 bases. Germline V gives CDR1 SGHDT, CDR2 YYEEEE. CDR3 size: 17 residues. Here the CDR3 reads CASSLIVNRGLDNEQFF. The DNA for the CDR3 is TGTGCCAGCAGCCTTATTGTGAACAGGGGGCTAGACAATGAGCAGTTCTTC.

The chain carries TRBV7-6 and TRBJ2-3, with TRBD2 matching over 13 bases. V was clipped by 5 bases and J by 4 bases; unmatched bases: 6. This CDR3 contains 16 residues. Germline V CDR1 and CDR2: SGHVS, FNYEAQ. CDR3 coding DNA: TGTGCCAGCAGCCAACTGACTAGCGGGGGGCCAGATACGCAGTATTTT. Amino acids: CASSQLTSGGPDTQYF.

The chain couples TRBV25-1 to TRBJ1-2, with TRBD1 as a possible D gene (5 bases). The length of the CDR3 is 13 residues. Per germline, CDR1 MGHDK and CDR2 SYGVNS. The V and J ends lost 3 bases and 8 bases respectively, with 13 bases between them. The chain's CDR3 is CASSEAGVAGYTF. For the CDR3, the DNA is TGTGCCAGCAGTGAGGCGGGGGTTGCGGGCTACACCTTC.

The rearrangement uses TRBV3-1 (or the pseudogene TRBV3-2) and TRBJ2-1; 8 bases fit TRBD2. Germline V gene lookup returns CDR1 LGHDT and CDR2 YNNKEL (reference sequence). Germline trimming cut 4 bases from V and 9 bases from J; bases unmatched to any gene: 14. The CDR3 runs 16 residues. In DNA, the CDR3 is TGTGCCAGCAGCCGCCACCCGGGACTAGGGCAGGGTGAGCAGTTCTTC. Amino acid sequence: CASSRHPGLGQGEQFF.

The chain uses TRBV9 and TRBJ2-5; D unclear. Trimming shortened V by 4 bases and J by 2 bases, and 18 bases separated the two germline ends. CDR3 length: 16 residues. The germline V gene encodes CDR1 SGDLS and CDR2 YYNGEE. CDR3 loop: CASSPRPAGWQETQYF. The CDR3 nucleotides read TGTGCCAGCAGCCCCCGCCCGGCAGGTTGGCAAGAGACCCAGTACTTC.

J is TRBJ2-3 and V is TRBV6-2 or TRBV6-3; D might be TRBD2 (6 bases). V dropped 5 bases and J dropped 4 bases, with 19 bases sitting between them. The CDR3 extends over 16 amino acids. Germline V lookup: CDR1 MNHEY, CDR2 SVGEGT. The CDR3 DNA is TGTGCCAGCAGTAACCGGGACTCCTCCTGGGCAGATACGCAGTATTTT. Amino acids: CASSNRDSSWADTQYF.

Here the CDR3 DNA reads TGTGCCAGCAGTTTAAGGGGGGAGGGCTACGAGCAGTACTTC. Amino acids: CASSLRGEGYEQYF. This chain connects TRBV27 to TRBJ2-7; D might be TRBD2 (7 bases). V was pared by 2 bases and J by 3 bases, with 11 bases between. The CDR3 contains 14 residues. Germline V lookup: CDR1 MNHEY, CDR2 SMNVEV (reference sequence).

This clone was counted only a few times. The CDR3 nucleotides are TGCGCCAGCAGCCAAGCTCGTGGGCTCCTAAATTCACCCCTCCACTTT. Protein sequence: CASSQARGLLNSPLHF. The V call is TRBV4-1, the J call TRBJ1-6; D not resolved. Germline V CDR1 and CDR2: MGHRA, YSYEKL. V was pared by 1 base and J by 7 bases, with 14 bases between. The CDR3 has 16 amino acids.

The table lists this clone with a count of one. The chain recombines TRBV7-9 with TRBJ2-1, with 14 bases identical to TRBD2. CDR3 length equals 17 residues. V lost 1 base to trimming and J lost 5 bases; unmatched junction nucleotides: 4. Germline loops: CDR1 SEHNR, CDR2 FQNEAQ (reference sequence). The CDR3 DNA is TGTGCCAGCAGCTTAGGAGGGACTAGCGGGGGCGACAATGAGCAGTTCTTC. Amino acids: CASSLGGTSGGDNEQFF.